This T cell receptor beta chain was identified during a study of blood T cell repertoires in COVID-19. About the study: PBMCs, B-cell-depleted T cells, or T cells provided the cDNA or gDNA that made up the material.

Original processing methods: Using reference gene primer amplification, nucleated cell counts were estimated. Profiled with immunoSEQ multiplex PCR; TCRdb holds only in-frame clones, not every one. The V and J calls and clone size are taken from that table; D and trimming were inferred from the DNA. Altogether 200,000 to 300,000 clones are present, 75% to 85% being singletons, with the ten largest covering around an eighth. This CDR3 is built from 14 residues. Germline V gives CDR1 MNHEY, CDR2 SVGAGI. V was trimmed by 0 bases and J by 2 bases, leaving 7 bases between them. The source of this sequence is a woman aged 55-70 years with active or convalescent COVID-19. The sample consisted of peripheral blood. The chain couples TRBV6-5 to TRBJ1-2; possible D gene TRBD1, 6 bases. CDR3 sequence (DNA): TGTGCCAGCAGTTACTCGGACAGAAACTATGGCTACACCTTC. Translation gives CASSYSDRNYGYTF.